The 27 T cell receptor beta chains listed next were all sequenced from one sample in a study of cytomegalovirus exposure and HLA in healthy donors. The PCR employed 60 Vbeta primers together with 13 Jbeta primers. Sequencing used immunoSEQ multiplex PCR; TCRdb keeps in-frame clones, though not all of them. The repertoire includes about 120,000 clones, roughly 80% of them detected once, and around 1.5% sits in the top ten. What was sequenced was PBMCs. Source of these receptors: a woman younger than 35 in good health and CMV-seronegative.

The gene calls are TRBV15 and TRBJ2-1, with 11 positions matching TRBD2. The CDR3 has 15 amino acids. CDR1 is LNHNV and CDR2 is YYDKDF in the germline V gene (reference sequence). The J segment lost 7 bases and the V segment lost 3 bases, leaving 5 bases of the junction unmatched. CDR3 amino acids: CATSRGGLAGNEQFF. DNA for the CDR3: TGTGCCACCAGCAGGGGAGGACTAGCGGGTAATGAGCAGTTCTTC.

The chain employs TRBV6-4 and TRBJ1-2; 9 bases agree with TRBD1. This CDR3 spans 13 amino acids. The ends lost 10 bases at V and 4 bases at J; junction bases unmatched: 7. The germline V gene encodes CDR1 MRHNA and CDR2 SNTAGT. CDR3 amino acids: CATTGGCPYGYTF. As DNA, the CDR3 is TGTGCCACCACAGGGGGCTGCCCCTATGGCTACACCTTC.

This clone was recorded a few times. The rearrangement links TRBV10-1 to TRBJ2-2; possible D gene TRBD2, 5 bases. CDR3 size: 13 residues. V dropped 9 bases and J dropped 0 bases, with 8 bases sitting between them. The germline gives CDR1 WNHNN, CDR2 SYGVQD (reference sequence). CDR3 DNA sequence: TGCGCCAGTCTGGACTCGAACACCGGGGAGCTGTTTTTT. Translated, it gives CASLDSNTGELFF.

The chain carries TRBV13 and TRBJ2-7, with D tentatively TRBD1 (5 bases). From germline, CDR1 is PRHDT and CDR2 FYEKMQ (reference sequence). V shed 5 bases and J shed 4 bases, with 9 bases lying between them. The CDR3 extends over 12 amino acids. The CDR3 DNA sequence: TGTGCCAGCAGCCTAAACAGGTACGAGCAGTACTTC. It translates to CASSLNRYEQYF.

This clone came up a few times. V gene TRBV19 combines with J gene TRBJ2-5, with D possibly TRBD2 on 5 matching bases. The germline V gene has CDR1 LNHDA and CDR2 SQIVND (reference sequence). This CDR3 has 14 residues. With 5 bases removed from V and 5 bases from J, the gap between germline ends came to 15 bases. CDR3 nucleotide sequence: TGTGCCAGTAGTGCCGGGTTTCGGAGGGAGACCCAGTACTTC. Its protein is CASSAGFRRETQYF.

The gene calls are TRBV7-8 and TRBJ1-4, with D possibly being TRBD1 (5 bases). The V and J ends lost 5 bases and 8 bases respectively, with 12 bases between them. The V gene's germline CDR1 is SGHVS and CDR2 FQNEAQ. CDR3 length equals 13 residues. CDR3 coding DNA: TGTGCCAGCAGCCCCAGGGAGGGGGAAAAACTGTTTTTT. Translated, it gives CASSPREGEKLFF.

The chain is built from TRBV9 and TRBJ1-1; D is possibly TRBD1 (5 bases). Germline assignment: CDR1 SGDLS and CDR2 YYNGEE. The germline V and J ends were trimmed by 1 base and 4 bases, with 14 bases remaining between them. The CDR3 covers 15 residues. For the CDR3, the DNA is TGTGCCAGCAGCGTAAGTTGGGGCTCCGCCACTGAAGCTTTCTTT. This sequence encodes CASSVSWGSATEAFF.

The gene calls are TRBV7-2 and TRBJ2-1, with D possibly being TRBD2 (5 bases). Deletions cut 3 bases from V and 4 bases from J, with 10 bases between. In germline, CDR1 is SGHTA, CDR2 FQGNSA. CDR3 length: 14 residues. The CDR3 loop reads CASSFWRTYNEQFF. CDR3 DNA sequence: TGTGCCAGCAGCTTTTGGCGGACTTACAATGAGCAGTTCTTC.

This chain connects TRBV5-1 to TRBJ1-2; the D gene is possibly TRBD1 (6 bases). CDR1 is SGHRS, CDR2 YFSETQ, per germline. The CDR3 is 15 residues long. V lost 4 bases and J lost 8, with 21 bases in between. CDR3 sequence reads: CASSLSRTAAIGYTF. CDR3 DNA sequence: TGCGCCAGCAGCCTAAGCCGGACAGCGGCTATCGGCTACACCTTC.

CDR3 residues: CASTSPPARGGRTGELFF. The CDR3 region has the DNA TGTGCCAGCACCTCCCCTCCTGCCCGGGGGGGGCGAACCGGGGAGCTGTTTTTT. This rearrangement joins TRBV2 to TRBJ2-2; TRBD2 aligns across 8 bases. Germline-derived CDR1 and CDR2 are SNHLY and FYNNEI. The CDR3 is made up of 18 amino acids. Losses at the gene ends were 7 bases for V and 5 bases for J; bases not matched to a gene: 18.

This CDR3 is CASGGGRTNEKLFF. The CDR3 DNA reads as TGTGCCAGCGGGGGAGGGAGGACTAATGAAAAACTGTTTTTT. This rearrangement joins TRBV6-5 to TRBJ1-4; maybe TRBD1 (5 bases). The CDR3 loop spans 14 amino acids. V was trimmed by 8 bases and J by 2 bases, leaving 12 bases between them. Germline values: CDR1 MNHEY, CDR2 SVGAGI.

V is TRBV6-5 and J is TRBJ2-6; D not resolved. Trimming took off 7 bases at V and 2 bases at J, with 6 bases between the two ends. Germline CDR1 reads MNHEY; CDR2 reads SVGAGI. CDR3 length equals 13 residues. CDR3 DNA sequence: TGTGCCAGCACCGTAACTGGGGCCAACGTCCTGACTTTC. Protein: CASTVTGANVLTF.

The chain has TRBV5-1 and TRBJ2-4; perhaps TRBD2 as D (7 bases). Germline CDR1 is SGHRS and CDR2 is YFSETQ. There are 15 residues in the CDR3. The V and J ends lost 2 bases and 9 bases respectively, with 18 bases between them. CDR3 region: CASSFGGAGERIQYF. Here the CDR3 DNA reads TGCGCCAGCAGCTTTGGGGGGGCAGGGGAGCGCATTCAGTACTTC.

The V call is TRBV5-4, the J call TRBJ2-1; 8 nucleotides match TRBD2. The CDR3 totals 15 residues. Trimming at V came to 4 bases and at J to 7 bases, leaving 10 bases not matched to a gene. Germline CDR1 reads SGHNT; CDR2 reads YYREEE (reference sequence). The CDR3 DNA sequence: TGTGCCAGCAGCCGTAGCGGGATGGGAAGGAATGAGCAGTTCTTC. It specifies CASSRSGMGRNEQFF.

This clone was detected only once. This rearrangement joins TRBV19 to TRBJ2-1; D is unresolved. V was shortened by 3 bases and J by 2 bases, with 11 bases between the two germline ends. The CDR3 has 15 residues. CDR1 LNHDA and CDR2 SQIVND come from the germline V gene (reference sequence). This CDR3 reads CASSIIDIPYNEQFF. CDR3 bases: TGTGCCAGTAGTATCATAGACATCCCCTACAATGAGCAGTTCTTC.

The table lists this clone with a count of one. The V gene is TRBV19, the J gene TRBJ2-7; TRBD1 agrees at 10 bases. V gave up 1 base and J gave up 7 bases; unmatched junction bases: 7. Germline V gene data show CDR1 as LNHDA and CDR2 as SQIVND (reference sequence). This CDR3 region has 15 residues. CDR3 in amino acids: CASSIVATGGGEQYF. The CDR3 nucleotides are TGTGCCAGTAGTATAGTTGCGACAGGGGGCGGTGAGCAGTACTTC.

The rearrangement joins TRBV27 to TRBJ2-1; 9 bases are shared with TRBD1. The trim removed 8 bases at V and 6 bases at J, leaving 8 bases unmatched. The CDR3 contains 14 residues. The germline V gene encodes CDR1 MNHEY and CDR2 SMNVEV (reference sequence). CDR3 sequence: CASRRDRVSNEQFF. The CDR3, as DNA: TGTGCCAGCCGCCGGGACAGGGTAAGCAATGAGCAGTTCTTC.

This clone showed up just a few times. V is TRBV7-2 and J is TRBJ2-7, with D perhaps TRBD2 (5 bases). This CDR3 is built from 13 residues. Trimming left V 5 bases short and J 5 bases short, with 13 bases between. Germline V CDR1 and CDR2: SGHTA, FQGNSA. The CDR3 nucleotides are TGTGCCAGCAGCCCCCGGCCCGGGGACGAGCAGTACTTC. It specifies CASSPRPGDEQYF.

Concerning this clone itself: Germline is not matched at one junction end, which may reflect a read error. The chain links TRBV6-1 to TRBJ2-2, with D possibly matching TRBD2 (6 bases). The CDR3 totals 14 residues. Per the germline V gene, CDR1 is MNHNS and CDR2 is SASEGT. The CDR3 is CASSELFGTHPPSF. CDR3 in DNA: TGTGCCAGCAGTGAATTATTCGGGACTCACCCCCCATCTTTT.

This chain connects TRBV4-2 to TRBJ2-1, with D possibly TRBD2 on 6 matching bases. The ends were cut back, 0 bases at V and 0 bases at J, with 12 bases in the middle. The CDR3 is 17 amino acids. Per germline, CDR1 LGHNA and CDR2 YNFKEQ. CDR3: CASSQDLAQSSYNEQFF. The CDR3 coding sequence is TGTGCCAGCAGCCAAGACCTAGCGCAGAGCTCCTACAATGAGCAGTTCTTC.

This chain uses TRBV19 with TRBJ1-1; TRBD1 might be the D (5 bases). V lost 2 bases to trimming and J lost 5 bases, with 9 bases between them. This CDR3 comprises 13 residues. Germline values: CDR1 LNHDA, CDR2 SQIVND (reference sequence). CDR3 in amino acids: CASSIQGSTEAFF. The CDR3 DNA reads TGTGCCAGTAGTATACAGGGAAGTACTGAAGCTTTCTTT. The full variable domain, rest sourced from reference TRBV19 and TRBJ1-1, is DGGITQSPKYLFRKEGQNVTLSCEQNLNHDAMYWYRQDPGQGLRLIYYSQIVNDFQKGDIAEGYSVSREKKESFPLTVTSAQKNPTAFYLCASSIQGSTEAFFGQGTRLTVV.

This clone appeared a single time. The rearrangement joins TRBV15 to TRBJ1-2, with TRBD1 identical over 8 bases. The CDR3 contains 14 residues. The germline gives CDR1 LNHNV, CDR2 YYDKDF (reference sequence). V dropped 3 bases and J dropped 5; count of bases not matched to a gene: 5. The CDR3 DNA is TGTGCCACCAGCAGCGGACAGGGCGTTTATGGCTACACCTTC. As protein: CATSSGQGVYGYTF. Full variable domain (outside the CDR3, taken from reference TRBV15 and TRBJ1-2): DAMVIQNPRYQVTQFGKPVTLSCSQTLNHNVMYWYQQKSSQAPKLLFHYYDKDFNNEADTPDNFQSRRPNTSFCFLDIRSPGLGDTAMYLCATSSGQGVYGYTFGSGTRLTVV.

The V and J genes are TRBV5-1 and TRBJ1-6; 7 nucleotides line up with TRBD1. This CDR3 has 16 amino acids. J gave up 5 bases and V 4 bases, and 9 bases lay outside the gene matches. The germline CDR1 and CDR2 sequences are SGHRS and YFSETQ. CDR3 nucleotide sequence: TGCGCCAGCAGCCGGCAGGGACAGTCAAATAATTCACCCCTCCACTTT. Protein product: CASSRQGQSNNSPLHF.

J is TRBJ2-2 and V is TRBV6-5, with 9 bases lining up with TRBD1. V lost 9 bases and J lost 6; bases outside the gene matches: 2. The germline V gene encodes CDR1 MNHEY and CDR2 SVGAGI. The length of the CDR3 is 12 residues. The CDR3 sequence is CASRTGAGELFF. DNA for the CDR3: TGTGCCAGTCGGACAGGGGCCGGGGAGCTGTTTTTT.

V gene TRBV11-2 combines with J gene TRBJ2-1; 7 bases line up with TRBD2. J lost 6 bases, V lost 1 base, and 6 bases had no gene match. CDR3 length equals 15 residues. Germline V gene data show CDR1 as SGHAT and CDR2 as FQNNGV. The CDR3 spells CASSLGAGVFNEQFF. The CDR3 DNA reads as TGTGCCAGCAGCTTAGGCGCGGGGGTCTTCAATGAGCAGTTCTTC.

The rearrangement links TRBV6-5 to TRBJ1-1; 7 bases fit TRBD1. This CDR3 is 15 amino acids long. Trimming at V came to 4 bases and at J to 2 bases, leaving 7 bases not matched to a gene. Per germline, CDR1 MNHEY and CDR2 SVGAGI. As DNA, the CDR3 is TGTGCCAGCAGTTTGTCCGGGACAGCTAACACTGAAGCTTTCTTT. Translated: CASSLSGTANTEAFF.

The V call is TRBV9, the J call TRBJ2-3; TRBD2 matches at 8 bases. The CDR3 totals 16 residues. Trimming cost V 0 bases and J 0 bases; bases outside gene matches: 3. CDR1 and CDR2 (germline): SGDLS, YYNGEE. CDR3 region: CASSVAGGLSTDTQYF. The CDR3 DNA is TGTGCCAGCAGCGTAGCGGGGGGGCTTAGCACAGATACGCAGTATTTT. The full variable domain, with the rest looked up from reference TRBV9 and TRBJ2-3, is DSGVTQTPKHLITATGQRVTLRCSPRSGDLSVYWYQQSLDQGLQFLIQYYNGEERAKGNILERFSAQQFPDLHSELNLSSLELGDSALYFCASSVAGGLSTDTQYFGPGTRLTVL.